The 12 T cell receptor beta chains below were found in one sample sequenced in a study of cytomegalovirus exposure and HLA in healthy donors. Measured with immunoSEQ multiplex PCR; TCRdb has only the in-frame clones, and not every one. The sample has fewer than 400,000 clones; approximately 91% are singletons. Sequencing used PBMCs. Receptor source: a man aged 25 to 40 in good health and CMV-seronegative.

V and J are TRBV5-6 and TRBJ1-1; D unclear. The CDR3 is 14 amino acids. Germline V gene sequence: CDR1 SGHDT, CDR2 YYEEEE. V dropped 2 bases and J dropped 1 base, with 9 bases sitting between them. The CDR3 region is CASSFYNPNTEAFF. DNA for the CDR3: TGTGCCAGCAGCTTTTACAACCCGAACACTGAAGCTTTCTTT.

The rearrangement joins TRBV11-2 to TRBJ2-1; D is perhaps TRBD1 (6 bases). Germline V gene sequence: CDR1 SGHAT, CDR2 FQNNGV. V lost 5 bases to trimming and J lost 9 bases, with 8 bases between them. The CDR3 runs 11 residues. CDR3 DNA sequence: TGTGCCAGCAGCCTGGGGGCTGAGCAGTTCTTC. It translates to CASSLGAEQFF.

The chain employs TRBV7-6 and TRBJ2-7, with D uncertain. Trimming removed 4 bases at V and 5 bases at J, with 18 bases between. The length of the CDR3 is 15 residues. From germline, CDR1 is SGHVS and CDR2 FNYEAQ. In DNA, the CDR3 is TGTGCCAGCAGCTCCCTGGAGTGGAATCGGAACGAGCAGTACTTC. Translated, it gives CASSSLEWNRNEQYF.

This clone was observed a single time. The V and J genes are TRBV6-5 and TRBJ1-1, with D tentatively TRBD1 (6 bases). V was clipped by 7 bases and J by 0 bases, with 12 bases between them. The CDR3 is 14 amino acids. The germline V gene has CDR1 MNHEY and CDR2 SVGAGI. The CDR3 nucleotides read TGTGCCAGCAAGGAGAGGGGGATGAACACTGAAGCTTTCTTT. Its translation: CASKERGMNTEAFF.

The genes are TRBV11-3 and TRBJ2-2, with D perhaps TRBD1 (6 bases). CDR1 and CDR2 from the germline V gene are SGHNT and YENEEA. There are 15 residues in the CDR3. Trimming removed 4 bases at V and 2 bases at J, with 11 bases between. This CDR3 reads CASSSLGANTGELFF. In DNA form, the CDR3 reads TGTGCCAGCAGCTCGCTGGGGGCTAACACCGGGGAGCTGTTTTTT.

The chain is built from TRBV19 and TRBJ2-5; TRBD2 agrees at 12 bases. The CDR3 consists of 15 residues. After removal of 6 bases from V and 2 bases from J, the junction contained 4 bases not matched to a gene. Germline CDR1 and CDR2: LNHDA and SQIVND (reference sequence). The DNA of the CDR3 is TGTGCCAGTAGGGTGACTAGCGGGGGACAAGAGACCCAGTACTTC. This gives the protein CASRVTSGGQETQYF. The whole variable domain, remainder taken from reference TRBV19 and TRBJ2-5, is DGGITQSPKYLFRKEGQNVTLSCEQNLNHDAMYWYRQDPGQGLRLIYYSQIVNDFQKGDIAEGYSVSREKKESFPLTVTSAQKNPTAFYLCASRVTSGGQETQYFGPGTRLLVL.

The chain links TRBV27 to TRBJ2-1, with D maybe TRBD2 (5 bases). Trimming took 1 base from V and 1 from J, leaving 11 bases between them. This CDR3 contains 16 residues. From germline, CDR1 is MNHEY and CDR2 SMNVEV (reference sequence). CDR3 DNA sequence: TGTGCCAGCAGTTTATTTTTGGGGAGTTCCTACAATGAGCAGTTCTTC. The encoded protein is CASSLFLGSSYNEQFF.

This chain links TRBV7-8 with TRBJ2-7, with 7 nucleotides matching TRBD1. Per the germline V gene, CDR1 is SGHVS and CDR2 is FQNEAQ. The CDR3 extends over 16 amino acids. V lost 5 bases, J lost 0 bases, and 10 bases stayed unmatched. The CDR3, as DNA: TGTGCCAGCAGCGTCTTGACAGGGACAAACTCCTACGAGCAGTACTTC. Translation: CASSVLTGTNSYEQYF.

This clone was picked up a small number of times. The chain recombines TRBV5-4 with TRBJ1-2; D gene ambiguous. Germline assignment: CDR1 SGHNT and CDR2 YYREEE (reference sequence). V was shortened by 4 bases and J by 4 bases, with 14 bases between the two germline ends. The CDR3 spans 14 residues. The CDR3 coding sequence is TGTGCCAGCAGCGGAACCGGGTCATTCTATGGCTACACCTTC. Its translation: CASSGTGSFYGYTF.

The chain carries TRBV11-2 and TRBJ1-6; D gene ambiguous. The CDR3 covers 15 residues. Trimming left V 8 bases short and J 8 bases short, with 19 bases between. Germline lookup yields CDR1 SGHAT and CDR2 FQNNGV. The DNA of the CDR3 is TGTGCCAGCTCCCCAATTGGCGGGGTACATTCACCCCTCCACTTT. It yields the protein CASSPIGGVHSPLHF.

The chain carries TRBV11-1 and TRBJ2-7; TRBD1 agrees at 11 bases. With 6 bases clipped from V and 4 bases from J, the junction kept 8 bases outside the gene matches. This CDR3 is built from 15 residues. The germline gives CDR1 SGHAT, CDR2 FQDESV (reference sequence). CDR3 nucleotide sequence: TGTGCCAGCAGTCAAGGGACAGGGGGTAAATACGAGCAGTACTTC. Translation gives CASSQGTGGKYEQYF.

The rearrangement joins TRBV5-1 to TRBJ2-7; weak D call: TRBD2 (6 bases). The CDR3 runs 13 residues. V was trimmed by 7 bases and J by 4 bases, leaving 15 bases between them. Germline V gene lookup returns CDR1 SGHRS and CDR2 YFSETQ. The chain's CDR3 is CASSTAGSYEQYF. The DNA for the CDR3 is TGCGCCAGCTCAACCGCGGGGTCTTACGAGCAGTACTTC.